This is a list of T cell receptor beta chains from one sample in a study of CD8 T cells in ankylosing spondylitis. One entry per CDR3 protein, called by TCRdb with MiXCR from the 5' RACE reads. Of roughly 400,000 distinct CDR3 sequences in the sample, 20% to 25% were seen once. What was sequenced was blood, either unsorted or a sorted T cell fraction (not recorded which). The source is a male donor with ankylosing spondylitis. CDR3s include the opening cysteine and the closing phenylalanine or tryptophan. A D gene is named only where the DNA matches it firmly. The size field is filled for only some rows; it gives once, few, many or a size class.

v_gene,abundance,j_gene,d_gene,CDR3nt,CDR3aa
TRBV7-9,.,TRBJ2-7,.,TGTGCCAGCAGCAGTCACCGCTCCTACGAGCAGTACTTC,CASSSHRSYEQYF
TRBV3-1,few,TRBJ1-4,TRBD1,TGTGCCAGCAGGACTTTCGGACAGGGAGGCAATGGGGAAAAACTGTTTTTT,CASRTFGQGGNGEKLFF
TRBV5-1,.,TRBJ2-5,TRBD1,TGCGCCAGCAGCTTGGTCAGGGGGCAAGGAGAGACCCAGTACTTC,CASSLVRGQGETQYF
TRBV5-1,few,TRBJ2-1,.,TGCGCCAGCAGCTTGGACGGGGGGACAGGAGATTACAATGAGCAGTTCTTC,CASSLDGGTGDYNEQFF
TRBV19,.,TRBJ2-7,.,TGTGCCAGTAGACGGGAGACCTCCTACGAGCAGTACTTC,CASRRETSYEQYF
TRBV20-1,few,TRBJ2-7,TRBD1,TGCAGTGCTAGAGGGGGACAGGGGATGTCCTACGAGCAGTACTTC,CSARGGQGMSYEQYF
TRBV29-1,many,TRBJ1-1,TRBD1,TGCAGCGCTCTAGACAGGGTAAACACTGAAGCTTTCTTT,CSALDRVNTEAFF
TRBV18,few,TRBJ2-5,.,TGTGCCAGCTCACCAGCAGGGATGGGGGAGACCCAGTACTTC,CASSPAGMGETQYF
TRBV6-1,few,TRBJ1-2,.,TGTGCCAGCAGTGAAGGGCCGGGGGGCTATGGCTACACCTTC,CASSEGPGGYGYTF
TRBV3-1,few,TRBJ1-4,.,TGTGCCAGCAGCCAAGCGGGCAGGGGCGGTGAAAAACTGTTTTTT,CASSQAGRGGEKLFF
TRBV6-1,.,TRBJ1-4,.,TGTGCCAGCAGGAGAGGACAGAATGAAAAACTGTTTTTT,CASRRGQNEKLFF
TRBV29-1,.,TRBJ1-5,.,TGCAGCGTTGCCCCCACAGGGTACGGTCAGCCCCAGCATTTT,CSVAPTGYGQPQHF
TRBV4-2,.,TRBJ2-7,TRBD1,TGTGCCAGCAGCCAAGCGGACAGGGGTTACGAGCAGTACTTC,CASSQADRGYEQYF
TRBV3-1,.,TRBJ1-1,TRBD1,TGTGCCAGCAGCCACAGACAGGGGCAGAACACTGAAGCTTTCTTT,CASSHRQGQNTEAFF
TRBV10-3,.,TRBJ2-1,TRBD2,TGTGCCATCAGTGACCCGGGACTAGCGGGGGGAAGCTCCTACAATGAGCAGTTCTTC,CAISDPGLAGGSSYNEQFF
TRBV7-9,few,TRBJ2-2,.,TGTGCCAGCAGAGGCGGGGGCATCGCGAACACCGGGGAGCTGTTTTTT,CASRGGGIANTGELFF
TRBV6-5,.,TRBJ1-5,.,TGTGCCAGCAGTTACAGGGACGGCCAGCCCCAGCATTTT,CASSYRDGQPQHF
TRBV5-1,.,TRBJ2-3,.,TGCGCCAGCAGCTTTCGAGGAAGGCACACAGATACGCAGTATTTT,CASSFRGRHTDTQYF
TRBV20-1,many,TRBJ1-1,.,TGCAGTGCTAGGCCTTCCACCGGGACACTAAACACTGAAGCTTTCTTT,CSARPSTGTLNTEAFF
TRBV5-1,many,TRBJ2-2,TRBD1,TGCGCCAGCAGCTCGACAGGGGTCACCGGGGAGCTGTTTTTT,CASSSTGVTGELFF
TRBV7-9,few,TRBJ2-7,TRBD1,TGTGCCAGCAGCTTAAGGACAGGGAACTACGAGCAGTACTTC,CASSLRTGNYEQYF
TRBV12-3/TRBV12-4,many,TRBJ1-5,.,TGTGCCAGCAGACCCGGGGCAGAGGGTCCCCAGCATTTT,CASRPGAEGPQHF
TRBV20-1,.,TRBJ1-3,.,TGCAGTGCTTCCCGAAGACTGAACAGAAACTCTGGAAACACCATATATTTT,CSASRRLNRNSGNTIYF
TRBV20-1,.,TRBJ1-5,.,TGCAGTGCTAGATACGCGGGGGCTCTACAACAGCCCCAGCATTTT,CSARYAGALQQPQHF
TRBV28,few,TRBJ2-2,.,TGTGCCAGCACCGAACCCCAGGGATCGGACACCGGGGAGCTGTTTTTT,CASTEPQGSDTGELFF
TRBV11-2,.,TRBJ2-1,.,TGTGCCAGCAGCTCGTTCACCGATGAGCAGTTCTTC,CASSSFTDEQFF
TRBV6-4,.,TRBJ2-1,.,TGTGCCAGCAGTGAAAATGAGGGCTCCTACAATGAGCAGTTCTTC,CASSENEGSYNEQFF
TRBV4-2,.,TRBJ2-1,TRBD2,TGTGCCAGCAGCCCCAATCTAGCGGGAGGGCCTGTTGAGCAGTTCTTC,CASSPNLAGGPVEQFF
TRBV18,few,TRBJ2-1,.,TGTGCCAGCTCACCACCCCCGGGACTCAATGAGCAGTTCTTC,CASSPPPGLNEQFF
TRBV18,few,TRBJ2-7,TRBD1,TGTGCCAGCTCATCCGGGACAGGGTTATCCTACGAGCAGTACTTC,CASSSGTGLSYEQYF
TRBV5-1,.,TRBJ2-1,TRBD1,TGCGCCAGCAGCTTGACCGGGACAGGGGTGGACAATGAGCAGTTCTTC,CASSLTGTGVDNEQFF
TRBV4-2,few,TRBJ2-7,TRBD2,TGTGCCAGCAGCCCGATTTCGAGAAGCATAATAGCGGGAAGAGGGTACGAGCAGTACTTC,CASSPISRSIIAGRGYEQYF
TRBV18,.,TRBJ1-5,.,TGTGCCAGCTCACCATCTGGAAGCAATCAGCCCCAGCATTTT,CASSPSGSNQPQHF
TRBV20-1,.,TRBJ2-1,.,TGCAGTGCGGAATCAAGCGTCGATGAGCAGTTCTTC,CSAESSVDEQFF
TRBV18,few,TRBJ2-7,.,TGTGCCAGCTCTCTAAAGAGCCCAGGGGTGTCATCCTACGAGCAGTACTTC,CASSLKSPGVSSYEQYF
TRBV19,.,TRBJ2-1,.,TGTGCCAGTAGTAAAGGACTATACAATGAGCAGTTCTTC,CASSKGLYNEQFF
TRBV5-5,.,TRBJ1-2,TRBD1,TGTGCCAGCAGCTTCGATGGGACAGGGGGTCTCTATGGCTACACCTTC,CASSFDGTGGLYGYTF
TRBV29-1,.,TRBJ1-1,.,TGCAGCGTTGTGGAGTCTGGGGACACTGAAGCTTTCTTT,CSVVESGDTEAFF
TRBV3-1,.,TRBJ2-1,.,TGTGCCAGCAGCCAAGGGGCTGAGCAGTTCTTC,CASSQGAEQFF
TRBV7-9,few,TRBJ2-7,TRBD2,TGTGCCAGCAGCACGGGGACTAGCGGGAGCACCCACGAGCAGTACTTC,CASSTGTSGSTHEQYF
TRBV29-1,few,TRBJ2-3,.,TGCAGCGTGGGGTCGTCAGGCCCAGATACGCAGTATTTT,CSVGSSGPDTQYF
TRBV5-1,.,TRBJ1-2,.,TGCGCCAGCAGCTTGGTTACAGAATATGGCTACACCTTC,CASSLVTEYGYTF
TRBV20-1,few,TRBJ1-5,TRBD1,TGCAGTGCTAGGGTACAGGGGGCCCGGCCCCAGCATTTT,CSARVQGARPQHF
TRBV14,few,TRBJ2-2,TRBD2,TGTGCCAGCAGCCAAGATTACCTAGCGGGAACCGGGGAGCTGTTTTTT,CASSQDYLAGTGELFF
TRBV20-1,few,TRBJ2-1,TRBD2,TGCAGTGCCTCTGCGGGAGTCAATGAGCAGTTCTTC,CSASAGVNEQFF
TRBV12-3/TRBV12-4,few,TRBJ1-5,.,TGTGCCAGCAGTTTCTCACAGGGCGGCAATCAGCCCCAGCATTTT,CASSFSQGGNQPQHF
TRBV27,.,TRBJ2-3,.,TGTGCCAGCAGTTTATCGCGAGCGAATTTCGTAAATACGCAGTATTTT,CASSLSRANFVNTQYF
TRBV4-3,few,TRBJ2-1,TRBD2,TGCGCCAGCAGCCAGGAACTAGCGGGAGACGTCTCCTACAATGAGCAGTTCTTC,CASSQELAGDVSYNEQFF
TRBV7-3,.,TRBJ2-2,.,TGTGCCAGCAGCTTAACGAACAGGAACACCGGGGAGCTGTTTTTT,CASSLTNRNTGELFF
TRBV5-1,.,TRBJ1-1,.,TGCGCCAGCAGCTTGGTCCAGGACACTGAAGCTTTCTTT,CASSLVQDTEAFF
TRBV10-3,.,TRBJ1-2,TRBD1,TGTGCCATCAGTGAGAGACAGGGTAACTATGGCTACACCTTC,CAISERQGNYGYTF
TRBV2,.,TRBJ1-5,.,TGTGCCAGCAGTGAGTCAGGGTGGAATCAGCCCCAGCATTTT,CASSESGWNQPQHF
TRBV9,.,TRBJ2-1,TRBD2,TGTGCCAGCAGCGTAGTTGGACTAGCGGGATCTGAGCAGTTCTTC,CASSVVGLAGSEQFF
TRBV28,.,TRBJ1-5,.,TGTGCCAGCAGTTTATGGACCGGGCGCCAGCATTTT,CASSLWTGRQHF